A selection of T cell receptor beta chains follows, all from one sample in a study of immune heterogeneity within non-small cell lung tumors. TCRdb re-called the multiplex PCR reads with MiXCR, one entry per CDR3 protein. The sample has approximately 6,300 distinct CDR3 sequences, around 20% seen once. The sequencing sample was made of lung tumor tissue. The receptors stem from a female donor with non-small cell lung cancer. Both conserved end residues are part of each CDR3. Expanded clones are given a class, and other clones once, few, many or no size at all.

J gene,clone size,V gene,CDR3 protein
TRBJ1-1,-,TRBV2,CASSDVGESEAFF
TRBJ2-5,-,TRBV12-3/TRBV12-4,CARRGETQYF
TRBJ1-3,medium-sized,TRBV14,CASSQRSGQGSGNTIYF
TRBJ1-1,few,TRBV5-1,CASSSQPLTPGGGTEAFF
TRBJ2-7,medium-sized,TRBV4-2,CASSQDRGRGPDEQYF
TRBJ2-1,-,TRBV20-1,CSAGPEGLAANEQFF
TRBJ2-7,medium-sized,TRBV7-3,CASSLAGGLEQYF
TRBJ1-2,-,TRBV9,CASSPGSNSYGYTF
TRBJ1-5,medium-sized,TRBV2,CASSVVRSNQPQHF
TRBJ2-3,medium-sized,TRBV27,CASSSGQSTDTQYF
TRBJ1-1,-,TRBV20-1,CSAIQGALGINTESFF
TRBJ1-2,medium-sized,TRBV6-5,CASSYRRRPNYGYTF
TRBJ1-5,-,TRBV7-9,CASSSTTTGGNQPQHF
TRBJ2-2,few,TRBV19,CASSIRTASNTGELFF